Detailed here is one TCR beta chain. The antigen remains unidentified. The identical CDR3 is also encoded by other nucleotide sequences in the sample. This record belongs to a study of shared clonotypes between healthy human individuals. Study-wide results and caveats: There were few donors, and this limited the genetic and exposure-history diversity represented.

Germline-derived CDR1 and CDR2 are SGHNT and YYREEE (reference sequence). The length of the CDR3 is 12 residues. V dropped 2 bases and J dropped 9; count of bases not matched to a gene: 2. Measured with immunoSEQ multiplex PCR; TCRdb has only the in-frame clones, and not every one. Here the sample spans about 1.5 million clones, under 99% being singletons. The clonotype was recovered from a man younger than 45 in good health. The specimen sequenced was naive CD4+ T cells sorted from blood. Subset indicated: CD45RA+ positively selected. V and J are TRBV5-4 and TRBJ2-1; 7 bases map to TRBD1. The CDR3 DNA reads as TGTGCCAGCAGCTTTCCAGGGGGTGAGCAGTTCTTC. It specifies CASSFPGGEQFF.